This T cell receptor beta chain is drawn from a study of cytomegalovirus exposure and HLA in healthy donors. CDR3 length: 13 residues. CDR1 and CDR2 from the germline V gene are SQVTM and ANQGSEA. The V gene lost 4 bases and the J gene lost 0 bases, with 10 bases spanning the gap. The protocol was immunoSEQ multiplex PCR, while the TCRdb copy is restricted to in-frame clones and leaves out a portion. The sample carries about 56,000 clones, 85% to 95% recorded once. This chain joins TRBV29-1 and TRBJ2-7; D uncertain. Sequencing was carried out using PBMCs. The receptor was derived from a woman aged 18 to 35 in good health and CMV-seropositive. The CDR3 DNA follows: TGCAGCGTTGTTGACACTGCCTCCTACGAGCAGTACTTC. This codes for CSVVDTASYEQYF.